This TCR beta chain appears in the sequencing data of a study of blood T cells in healthy people across ages. For every donor, a draw yielded about 10 milliliters of peripheral blood. Trimming at V came to 2 bases and at J to 7 bases, leaving 10 bases not matched to a gene. Looked up from germline, CDR1 is DFQATT and CDR2 is SNEGSKA (reference sequence). The CDR3 has 16 residues. Notes on this clonotype: Antigen specificity is unknown.

Overall study results and limits: As age increased, TCR beta diversity per million T cells fell in a roughly linear fashion.

The authors ran a second PCR of about 6 to 11 cycles using a sample-barcoded 5' primer and a J-beta primer mix. TCRdb recomputed calls from the 5' RACE reads with MiXCR, one row per CDR3 protein. Here the sample spans 890,000 or so distinct CDR3 sequences, approximately 65% being singletons. The chain is built from TRBV20-1 and TRBJ2-1; 11 nucleotides line up with TRBD2. Specimen: blood. This TCR was recovered from a man aged 25 to 40 in good health. This chain's CDR3 is CSARLLVAGGYNEQFF. Written as DNA, the CDR3 is TGCAGTGCTAGACTCCTCGTAGCGGGGGGGTATAATGAGCAGTTCTTC.